This TCR beta chain was documented in a study of regulatory dendritic cells for organ transplantation. Sequencing used immunoSEQ multiplex PCR; TCRdb keeps in-frame clones, though not all of them. The table shows some 18,000 clones, with roughly four fifths occurring only once. Allogeneic regulatory or mature dendritic cells were co-cultured for roughly five days with CFSE-labeled sorted T cells at 1:10. The V and J ends lost 2 bases and 2 bases respectively, with 8 bases between them. The length of the CDR3 is 14 residues. Germline V gene data show CDR1 as SGHDT and CDR2 as YYEEEE. To note about this clone: Its antigen is as yet unknown.

This receptor was identified in a human donor in good health. The genes are TRBV5-6 and TRBJ1-3; the D gene is possibly TRBD1 (5 bases). Sequences were obtained from memory CD4+ T cells from blood cultured with regulatory dendritic cells. Noted subset: CD45RO+ memory T cells. CDR3 region: CASSFPGPGNTIYF. In DNA, the CDR3 is TGTGCCAGCAGCTTCCCGGGACCTGGAAACACCATATATTTT.